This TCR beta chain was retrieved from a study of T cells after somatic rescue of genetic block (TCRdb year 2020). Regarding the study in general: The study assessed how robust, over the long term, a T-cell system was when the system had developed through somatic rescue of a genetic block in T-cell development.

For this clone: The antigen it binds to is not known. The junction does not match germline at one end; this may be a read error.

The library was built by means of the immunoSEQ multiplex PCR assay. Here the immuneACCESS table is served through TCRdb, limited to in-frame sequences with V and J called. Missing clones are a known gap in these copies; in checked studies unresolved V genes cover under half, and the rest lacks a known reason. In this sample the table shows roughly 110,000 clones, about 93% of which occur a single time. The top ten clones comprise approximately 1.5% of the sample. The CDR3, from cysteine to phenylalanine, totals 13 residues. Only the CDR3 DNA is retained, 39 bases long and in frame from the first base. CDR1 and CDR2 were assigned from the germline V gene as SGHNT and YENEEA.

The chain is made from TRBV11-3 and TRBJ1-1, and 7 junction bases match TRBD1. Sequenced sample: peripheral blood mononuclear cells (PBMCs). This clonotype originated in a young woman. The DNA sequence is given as TGTGCCAGCAGCTTAGCTTACAGACAGGGCCAATCCTTT. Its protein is CASSLAYRQGQSF.